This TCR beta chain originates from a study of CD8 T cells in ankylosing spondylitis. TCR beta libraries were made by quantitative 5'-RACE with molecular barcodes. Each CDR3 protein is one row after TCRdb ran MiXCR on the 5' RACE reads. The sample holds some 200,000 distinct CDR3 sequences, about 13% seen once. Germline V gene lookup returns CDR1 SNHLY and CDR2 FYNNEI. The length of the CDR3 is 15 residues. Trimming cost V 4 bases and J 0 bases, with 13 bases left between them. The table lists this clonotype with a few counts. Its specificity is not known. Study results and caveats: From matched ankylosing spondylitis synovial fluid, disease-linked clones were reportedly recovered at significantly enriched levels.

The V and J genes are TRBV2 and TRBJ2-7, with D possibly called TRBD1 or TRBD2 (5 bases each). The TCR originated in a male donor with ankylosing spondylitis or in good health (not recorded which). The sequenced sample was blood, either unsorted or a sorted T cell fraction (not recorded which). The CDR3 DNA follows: TGTGCCAGCAGTGCTTCGAGGGGCTTCTCCTACGAGCAGTACTTC. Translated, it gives CASSASRGFSYEQYF.